This entry features one T cell receptor beta chain sequence. The data originate from a study of blood T cell repertoires in COVID-19. Background on the study: T cells, B-cell-depleted T cells, or PBMCs provided the cDNA or gDNA that served as material.

Original processing notes: Estimation of nucleated cell counts relied on the amplification of reference gene primers. TCRdb keeps only in-frame clones here, not all; method: immunoSEQ multiplex PCR. V, J and clone size derive from that table, while D and trimming were established from the DNA sequence. This table has approximately 82,000 clones, around 81% appearing once. This clonotype was obtained from a woman between 70 and 85 years old with active or convalescent COVID-19. The sample taken for sequencing was peripheral blood.

The CDR3 DNA is TGCGCCAGCAGCGACCCGGGAGACACTGAAGCTTTCTTT. Translated: CASSDPGDTEAFF. The chain combines TRBV5-1 with TRBJ1-1; D remains ambiguous. V was cut by 4 bases and J by 3 bases, with 10 bases left in between. CDR1 and CDR2 (germline): SGHRS, YFSETQ. This CDR3 comprises 13 residues.